Each of the 26 T cell receptor beta chains below was sequenced from the same sample in a study of cytomegalovirus exposure and HLA in healthy donors. The PCR used 60 Vbeta and 13 Jbeta primers. Produced via immunoSEQ multiplex PCR; TCRdb's table is partial and in-frame only. Of 190,000 or so clones listed, around 86% are singletons. The sample comprised PBMCs. These TCRs come from a woman between 45 and 65 years old in good health and CMV-seropositive.

The rearrangement joins TRBV7-9 to TRBJ2-7; TRBD1 might be the D (6 bases). CDR1 and CDR2 from the germline V gene are SEHNR and FQNEAQ (reference sequence). Deletions cut 2 bases from V and 5 bases from J, with 7 bases between. This CDR3 is 12 amino acids long. The CDR3 here is CASSLQGNEQYF. The CDR3 nucleotides are TGTGCCAGCAGCTTACAGGGGAACGAGCAGTACTTC.

The rearrangement joins TRBV7-8 to TRBJ2-7, with 9 bases identical to TRBD1. This CDR3 comprises 15 residues. CDR1 is SGHVS, CDR2 FQNEAQ, per germline. Trimming cost V 4 bases and J 3 bases; bases outside gene matches: 7. For the CDR3, the DNA is TGTGCCAGCAGCTCTAGACCGGGACAGGGCTACGAGCAGTACTTC. This encodes CASSSRPGQGYEQYF.

The chain carries TRBV9 and TRBJ2-5; no definite D call. The V gene lost 2 bases and the J gene lost 4 bases, with 15 bases spanning the gap. From germline, CDR1 is SGDLS and CDR2 YYNGEE. CDR3 length: 15 residues. The CDR3 DNA reads as TGTGCCAGCAGCGTTTCATCGGTTTTGCCAGAGACCCAGTACTTC. Its translation: CASSVSSVLPETQYF.

The table lists this clone with a few counts. This sequence joins TRBV6-1 and TRBJ2-1; D possibly corresponds to TRBD2 (5 bases). V was pared by 3 bases and J by 8 bases, with 14 bases between. Germline-derived CDR1 and CDR2 are MNHNS and SASEGT. The CDR3 length is 14 residues. CDR3 loop: CASSDLGVGYEQFF. In DNA form, the CDR3 reads TGTGCCAGCAGTGACTTGGGAGTCGGCTATGAGCAGTTCTTC.

This chain joins TRBV27 and TRBJ1-5, with 8 bases aligning to TRBD1. Germline V gene data show CDR1 as MNHEY and CDR2 as SMNVEV (reference sequence). This CDR3 is built from 14 residues. V was clipped by 6 bases and J by 4 bases; unmatched bases: 5. This CDR3 reads CASSIQGGNQPQHF. The DNA of the CDR3 is TGTGCCAGCAGCATACAGGGGGGGAATCAGCCCCAGCATTTT.

CDR3 sequence reads: CASSTAGRAGTDTQYF. The DNA of the CDR3 is TGTGCCAGCAGCACCGCTGGCAGGGCAGGCACAGATACGCAGTATTTT. The gene calls are TRBV7-9 and TRBJ2-3, with a possible D match to TRBD1 (5 bases). The CDR3 is made up of 16 amino acids. Trimming took off 5 bases at V and 1 base at J, with 16 bases between the two ends. CDR1 and CDR2 from the germline V gene are SEHNR and FQNEAQ (reference sequence).

The chain joins TRBV28 to TRBJ1-2, with a weak D call TRBD1 (6 bases). CDR1 and CDR2 (germline): MDHEN, SYDVKM. V was shortened by 6 bases and J by 6 bases, with 23 bases between the two germline ends. This CDR3 is built from 16 residues. The DNA for the CDR3 is TGTGCCAGCAGAATCATACAGGGTTCGGGTTTTCATGGCTACACCTTC. As protein: CASRIIQGSGFHGYTF.

The chain has TRBV9 and TRBJ1-6; the D gene is possibly TRBD1 (6 bases). Per the germline V gene, CDR1 is SGDLS and CDR2 is YYNGEE. This CDR3 is built from 14 residues. The ends were cut back, 3 bases at V and 11 bases at J, with 15 bases in the middle. CDR3 loop: CASSADGTFPPLHF. The DNA of the CDR3 is TGTGCCAGCAGCGCCGACGGGACATTTCCACCCCTCCACTTT. Based on the CDR3 plus reference TRBV9 and TRBJ1-6, the full variable domain is DSGVTQTPKHLITATGQRVTLRCSPRSGDLSVYWYQQSLDQGLQFLIQYYNGEERAKGNILERFSAQQFPDLHSELNLSSLELGDSALYFCASSADGTFPPLHFGNGTRLTVT.

The CDR3 region is CASSYSGGQAFF. DNA of the CDR3: TGTGCCAGCAGTTACAGCGGCGGGCAGGCTTTCTTT. This rearrangement joins TRBV6-5 to TRBJ1-1; D remains ambiguous. Trimming shortened V by 2 bases and J by 11 bases, and 12 bases separated the two germline ends. Germline CDR1 and CDR2: MNHEY and SVGAGI. The CDR3 covers 12 residues.

This clone was seen a few times. The chain joins TRBV6-5 to TRBJ1-1; maybe TRBD1 (5 bases). V lost 2 bases to trimming and J lost 6 bases, with 7 bases between them. Germline CDR1 and CDR2: MNHEY and SVGAGI. This CDR3 is 12 amino acids long. This CDR3 is CASSYRGAEAFF. In DNA, the CDR3 is TGTGCCAGCAGTTACCGGGGGGCTGAAGCTTTCTTT.

J is TRBJ1-2 and V is TRBV29-1; D may be TRBD1 (5 bases). V lost 6 bases to trimming and J lost 0 bases, with 20 bases between them. CDR1 is SQVTM, CDR2 ANQGSEA, per germline. There are 16 residues in the CDR3. The CDR3 reads CSVPGGVFKSNYGYTF. The CDR3 coding sequence is TGCAGCGTACCGGGGGGAGTTTTTAAGTCTAACTATGGCTACACCTTC.

This chain connects TRBV6-6 to TRBJ1-1; TRBD1 is a possible D gene (6 bases). This CDR3 is 15 amino acids long. CDR1 is MNHNY, CDR2 SVGAGI, per germline (reference sequence). Trimming took off 5 bases at V and 2 bases at J, with 15 bases between the two ends. In DNA, the CDR3 is TGTGCCAGCAGTGCAGTACAGGGCCGTAACACTGAAGCTTTCTTT. It is translated as CASSAVQGRNTEAFF.

On this clone itself: This is likely an artifact of a read error, given a far larger clone one base away. This chain uses TRBV5-6 with TRBJ2-7; D may be TRBD1 (5 bases). The germline V and J ends were trimmed by 3 bases and 0 bases, with 13 bases remaining between them. Germline CDR1 is SGHDT and CDR2 is YYEEEE. This CDR3 region has 15 residues. The CDR3 loop reads CASSYYPGPSYEQYF. The CDR3 nucleotides are TGTGCCAGCAGCTATTACCCAGGGCCCTCCTACGAGCAGTACTTC.

The rearrangement joins TRBV27 to TRBJ1-5, with 9 bases aligning to TRBD1. The V and J ends lost 5 bases and 1 base, in that order; junction bases with no gene match: 15. CDR1 and CDR2 (germline): MNHEY, SMNVEV (reference sequence). The CDR3 runs 19 residues. The CDR3 here is CASSVNAPDRGRSNQPQHF. The CDR3 DNA sequence: TGTGCCAGCAGTGTAAACGCCCCGGACAGGGGAAGGAGCAATCAGCCCCAGCATTTT.

The rearrangement uses TRBV28 and TRBJ1-1; the D gene is possibly TRBD1 (5 bases). The ends were cut back, 7 bases at V and 1 base at J, with 19 bases in the middle. This CDR3 is built from 16 residues. The germline gives CDR1 MDHEN, CDR2 SYDVKM. The CDR3 bases are TGTGCCAGCATCGCCTTCATCGGGGGAGGGAACACTGAAGCTTTCTTT. It codes for CASIAFIGGGNTEAFF.

The V call is TRBV30, the J call TRBJ1-3; D gene uncertain. CDR3 length: 13 residues. V lost 1 base and J 4 bases, leaving 8 bases between the germline ends. The germline V gene encodes CDR1 GTSNPN and CDR2 SVGIG (reference sequence). CDR3 in DNA: TGTGCCTGGAGTGCATCGCTAGGAAACACCATATATTTT. Translating it yields CAWSASLGNTIYF. Looking up the rest from reference TRBV30 and TRBJ1-3 gives the full variable domain: SQTIHQWPATLVQPVGSPLSLECTVEGTSNPNLYWYRQAAGRGLQLLFYSVGIGQISSEVPQNLSASRPQDRQFILSSKKLLLSDSGFYLCAWSASLGNTIYFGEGSWLTVV.

This chain links TRBV12-5 with TRBJ2-2; a possible D gene is TRBD1 (6 bases). The CDR3 loop spans 15 amino acids. Germline CDR1 reads LGHNT; CDR2 reads FRNRAP. V dropped 1 base and J dropped 5 bases, with 11 bases sitting between them. CDR3 region: CASGLARGITGELFF. The CDR3, as DNA: TGTGCTAGTGGTTTGGCCAGGGGTATAACCGGGGAGCTGTTTTTT.

The rearrangement joins TRBV30 to TRBJ1-1; unclear D gene. The CDR3 contains 11 residues. CDR1 and CDR2 from the germline V gene are GTSNPN and SVGIG (reference sequence). V gave up 3 bases and J gave up 2 bases, with 4 bases separating them. DNA of the CDR3: TGTGCCTGGAGGGCTAACACTGAAGCTTTCTTT. It yields the protein CAWRANTEAFF.

Notes on this clone: At the DNA level, this CDR3 is encoded by other sequences in the same sample as well. The genes are TRBV5-1 and TRBJ2-5, with 9 bases that match TRBD1. The germline V gene encodes CDR1 SGHRS and CDR2 YFSETQ. The CDR3 has 14 amino acids. V trimming: 3 bases; J trimming: 5 bases; junction bases outside the gene matches: 5. Here the CDR3 DNA reads TGCGCCAGCAGCTGGACAGGGGTCGGGGAGACCCAGTACTTC. Translation gives CASSWTGVGETQYF.

The chain is built from TRBV27 and TRBJ2-1; TRBD2 might be the D (7 bases). The V end was cut by 5 bases, the J end by 4 bases, with 15 bases between. The CDR3 consists of 15 residues. Germline CDR1 and CDR2: MNHEY and SMNVEV (reference sequence). CDR3 region: CASSRGALIYNEQFF. CDR3 bases: TGTGCCAGCAGTCGGGGGGCCCTGATTTACAATGAGCAGTTCTTC.

The chain has TRBV5-5 and TRBJ2-3, with D tentatively TRBD1 (5 bases). Between the trimmed V and J ends, which lost 7 bases and 0 bases, there was a span of 12 bases. CDR3 size: 14 residues. Germline V lookup: CDR1 SGHKS, CDR2 YYEKEE (reference sequence). Here the CDR3 DNA reads TGTGCCAGCCCAGGGCGTACAAGCACAGATACGCAGTATTTT. Residues: CASPGRTSTDTQYF.

V and J are TRBV11-2 and TRBJ2-1; TRBD2 aligns across 12 bases. The CDR3 covers 15 residues. Trimming took 7 bases from V and 5 from J; bases not matched to a gene: 6. CDR1 SGHAT and CDR2 FQNNGV come from the germline V gene. CDR3 nucleotide sequence: TGTGCCAGCACCACTAGCGGGGGGCCCAACAATGAGCAGTTCTTC. Translation gives CASTTSGGPNNEQFF. Full variable domain (rest looked up from reference TRBV11-2 and TRBJ2-1): EAGVAQSPRYKIIEKRQSVAFWCNPISGHATLYWYQQILGQGPKLLIQFQNNGVVDDSQLPKDRFSAERLKGVDSTLKIQPAKLEDSAVYLCASTTSGGPNNEQFFGPGTRLTVL.

The V and J genes are TRBV5-5 and TRBJ2-7, with unresolved D. The length of the CDR3 is 16 residues. V lost 1 base to trimming and J lost 4 bases, with 18 bases between them. CDR1 and CDR2 from the germline V gene are SGHKS and YYEKEE (reference sequence). The CDR3 protein is CASSLSAATRLYEQYF. DNA of the CDR3: TGTGCCAGCAGCTTGTCGGCCGCCACCAGGCTTTACGAGCAGTACTTC.

The V call is TRBV28, the J call TRBJ1-2; TRBD1 matches at 9 bases. The CDR3 loop spans 13 amino acids. The germline V gene encodes CDR1 MDHEN and CDR2 SYDVKM. V lost 5 bases and J lost 5; bases outside the gene matches: 3. CDR3 residues: CASSRDRGYGYTF. Here the CDR3 DNA reads TGTGCCAGCAGTCGAGACAGGGGGTATGGCTACACCTTC.

The chain links TRBV28 to TRBJ1-5; a weak D match, TRBD1 (6 bases). Trimming pared 5 bases from V and 2 bases from J, leaving 19 bases between. This CDR3 is built from 17 residues. Germline V gene lookup returns CDR1 MDHEN and CDR2 SYDVKM. CDR3 coding DNA: TGTGCCAGCAGTCTCCCGACAGGTATCGGTGGCAATCAGCCCCAGCATTTT. This sequence encodes CASSLPTGIGGNQPQHF.

The V gene is TRBV9, the J gene TRBJ2-1; D call uncertain. This CDR3 spans 16 amino acids. V was clipped by 0 bases and J by 2 bases, with 12 bases between them. CDR1 is SGDLS, CDR2 YYNGEE, per germline. The CDR3 sequence is CASSVEWIAPYNEQFF. Here the CDR3 DNA reads TGTGCCAGCAGCGTAGAATGGATAGCCCCCTACAATGAGCAGTTCTTC. Full variable domain (outside the CDR3, taken from reference TRBV9 and TRBJ2-1): DSGVTQTPKHLITATGQRVTLRCSPRSGDLSVYWYQQSLDQGLQFLIQYYNGEERAKGNILERFSAQQFPDLHSELNLSSLELGDSALYFCASSVEWIAPYNEQFFGPGTRLTVL.